These 11 T cell receptor beta chains were sequenced from one sample in a study of shared clonotypes between healthy human individuals. TCRdb keeps only in-frame clones here, not all; method: immunoSEQ multiplex PCR. The sample has hundreds of thousands of clones, about 96% seen once. Sequenced input: naive CD4+ T cells sorted from blood. Indicated subset: CD45RA+ positively selected. These receptors came from a woman aged 25-40 years in good health.

This chain links TRBV6-5 with TRBJ1-1, with D perhaps matching TRBD1 (6 bases). V dropped 6 bases and J dropped 1 base, with 12 bases sitting between them. This CDR3 has 14 residues. CDR1 and CDR2 from the germline V gene are MNHEY and SVGAGI. The CDR3 loop reads CASRPQGKNTEAFF. CDR3 coding DNA: TGTGCCAGCAGACCACAGGGAAAGAACACTGAAGCTTTCTTT.

The chain carries TRBV7-3 and TRBJ2-5; the match to TRBD1 covers 8 bases. The CDR3 extends over 18 amino acids. Germline CDR1 and CDR2: SGHTA and FQGTGA. Losses at the gene ends were 1 base for V and 1 base for J; bases not matched to a gene: 11. DNA for the CDR3: TGTGCCAGCAGCTTAAGGCCGGGGACAGGCGAACTCCAAGAGACCCAGTACTTC. Translating gives CASSLRPGTGELQETQYF.

This chain connects TRBV9 to TRBJ2-1; a weak D match, TRBD2 (5 bases). This CDR3 contains 16 residues. Per the germline V gene, CDR1 is SGDLS and CDR2 is YYNGEE. Deletions cut 4 bases from V and 0 bases from J, with 14 bases between. The CDR3 is CASSPLSASSYNEQFF. The CDR3 DNA reads TGTGCCAGCAGCCCGCTTAGCGCCAGCTCCTACAATGAGCAGTTCTTC.

This chain connects TRBV7-9 to TRBJ2-5; 12 nucleotides align to TRBD2. The ends lost 5 bases at V and 3 bases at J; junction bases unmatched: 4. In germline, CDR1 is SEHNR, CDR2 FQNEAQ (reference sequence). This CDR3 is 15 amino acids long. The CDR3 region is CASSLRLAGEETQYF. The CDR3 DNA is TGTGCCAGCAGCCTCCGACTAGCGGGAGAAGAGACCCAGTACTTC.

The chain employs TRBV6-5 and TRBJ2-1; TRBD2 aligns across 10 bases. The junction had 7 bases not matched to a gene; V was cut back by 6 bases and J by 5 bases. From germline, CDR1 is MNHEY and CDR2 SVGAGI. The CDR3 is made up of 15 amino acids. The CDR3 sequence is CASSRGLAENNEQFF. CDR3 DNA sequence: TGTGCCAGCAGCCGCGGACTAGCGGAGAACAATGAGCAGTTCTTC.

The J gene is TRBJ2-1, the V gene TRBV7-2, with D unresolved. This CDR3 contains 13 residues. V lost 2 bases to trimming and J lost 6 bases, with 8 bases between them. The V gene's germline CDR1 is SGHTA and CDR2 FQGNSA. The CDR3 DNA reads as TGTGCCAGCAGCTTATCGTCGGGCAATGAGCAGTTCTTC. It is translated as CASSLSSGNEQFF.

The chain employs TRBV18 and TRBJ2-2, with D unclear. The CDR3 is made up of 16 amino acids. In germline, CDR1 is KGHSH, CDR2 LQKENI. The V gene lost 3 bases and the J gene lost 7 bases, with 18 bases spanning the gap. The CDR3: CASSPDASVIGGELFF. CDR3 bases: TGTGCCAGCTCACCGGACGCATCGGTAATCGGCGGGGAGCTGTTTTTT.

CDR3 DNA: TGTGCCAGCAGCGAAGTTTTAACGGGGGCCTACGAGCAGTACTTC. It encodes CASSEVLTGAYEQYF. The genes are TRBV13 and TRBJ2-7, with a possible D match to TRBD2 (6 bases). The CDR3 has 15 residues. V lost 5 bases to trimming and J lost 2 bases, with 16 bases between them. The germline V gene encodes CDR1 PRHDT and CDR2 FYEKMQ (reference sequence).

The chain joins TRBV18 to TRBJ1-3; 7 positions match TRBD1. CDR1 and CDR2 (germline): KGHSH, LQKENI. V lost 3 bases to trimming and J lost 4 bases; unmatched junction nucleotides: 9. The CDR3 contains 16 residues. The CDR3 spells CASSPQEGATGNTIYF. The DNA of the CDR3 is TGTGCCAGCTCACCTCAGGAGGGGGCGACAGGAAACACCATATATTTT.

The chain carries TRBV10-3 and TRBJ1-1, with a weak D call TRBD1 (6 bases). V was pared by 0 bases and J by 11 bases, with 13 bases between. Germline lookup yields CDR1 ENHRY and CDR2 SYGVKD. This CDR3 is 13 amino acids long. In DNA form, the CDR3 reads TGTGCCATCAGTGAGTCACAGGGACGAGGTGCTTTCTTT. Protein product: CAISESQGRGAFF.

V usage is TRBV9 and J usage is TRBJ2-7; TRBD1 matches at 8 bases. The germline V gene has CDR1 SGDLS and CDR2 YYNGEE. Trimming cost V 3 bases and J 3 bases; bases outside gene matches: 5. This CDR3 has 14 residues. The CDR3 DNA follows: TGTGCCAGCAGCGCCTCCGGGACAGGCTACGAGCAGTACTTC. This codes for CASSASGTGYEQYF.